This is a list of T cell receptor beta chains from one sample in a study of blood T cell repertoires in COVID-19. Only in-frame clones appear in the TCRdb table, and some are missing; sequencing was by immunoSEQ multiplex PCR. This table has roughly 280,000 clones, around nine tenths appearing once. Sequencing was done on a sample of PBMCs or T cells enriched from blood (not recorded which). These receptors were taken from a woman in her sixties or seventies who had recovered from COVID-19. Both conserved end residues are part of each CDR3. Fields, in order: J gene, V gene, D gene, clone size, CDR3 DNA, CDR3 protein. The D gene is left open where the match is weak. Where a row states a size, it is once, few, many or the class of an expanded clone; other rows omit it.

j_call: TRBJ2-1
v_call: TRBV24-1
d_call: TRBD2
clone_size: once
cdr3_nt: TGTGCCACCGGGGGGGAACCCTACAATGAGCAGTTCTTC
cdr3_aa: CATGGEPYNEQFF

j_call: TRBJ2-7
v_call: TRBV14
d_call: TRBD2
clone_size: NA
cdr3_nt: TGTGCCCCGGGAGGTTCGCGATCGAAATGGTGTCTACGGGGGCAGTACTTC
cdr3_aa: CAPGGSRSKWCLRGQYF

j_call: TRBJ1-5
v_call: TRBV9
d_call: NA
clone_size: once
cdr3_nt: TGTGCCAGCAGCGAAGACTATGGAGGGCGGCCCCAGCATTTT
cdr3_aa: CASSEDYGGRPQHF

j_call: TRBJ1-2
v_call: TRBV7-3
d_call: TRBD1
clone_size: NA
cdr3_nt: TGTGCCAGCAGCCCATCCGGGACAGGGCTCTATGGCTACACCTTC
cdr3_aa: CASSPSGTGLYGYTF

j_call: TRBJ2-5
v_call: TRBV28
d_call: TRBD2
clone_size: NA
cdr3_nt: TGTGCCAGCAGCATCGGGACTAGCGGGAGAGAGACCCAGTACTTC
cdr3_aa: CASSIGTSGRETQYF

j_call: TRBJ1-1
v_call: TRBV2
d_call: NA
clone_size: NA
cdr3_nt: TGTGCCAGCAGTGGGGGGACTTACACTGAAGCTTTCTTT
cdr3_aa: CASSGGTYTEAFF

j_call: TRBJ2-3
v_call: TRBV5-1
d_call: TRBD2
clone_size: NA
cdr3_nt: TGCGCCAGCAGCCTAGGACTAGCGGGGGGGTATAGCACAGATACGCAGTATTTT
cdr3_aa: CASSLGLAGGYSTDTQYF

j_call: TRBJ1-5
v_call: TRBV12-3/TRBV12-4
d_call: NA
clone_size: NA
cdr3_nt: TGTGCCAGCAGTCTAACAATGACTCCTCAGCATTTT
cdr3_aa: CASSLTMTPQHF

j_call: TRBJ2-5
v_call: TRBV2
d_call: NA
clone_size: NA
cdr3_nt: TGTGCCAGCAGCGCGGGACTCTCGGAGACCCAGTACTTC
cdr3_aa: CASSAGLSETQYF

j_call: TRBJ1-1
v_call: TRBV7-3
d_call: NA
clone_size: NA
cdr3_nt: TGTGCCAGCAGGTACAGTGCCCGCACTGAAGCTTTCTTT
cdr3_aa: CASRYSARTEAFF

j_call: TRBJ2-2
v_call: TRBV27
d_call: TRBD1
clone_size: NA
cdr3_nt: TGTGCCAGCAGTTGGGACAGGGCCGGGGAGCTGTTTTTT
cdr3_aa: CASSWDRAGELFF

j_call: TRBJ2-7
v_call: TRBV29-1
d_call: TRBD1
clone_size: NA
cdr3_nt: TGCAGCGCACTGACAGGGACCTACGAGCAGTACTTC
cdr3_aa: CSALTGTYEQYF

j_call: TRBJ2-2
v_call: TRBV11-2
d_call: TRBD2
clone_size: NA
cdr3_nt: TGTGCCAGCAGCTTAGCCCTTACTAGCGCCGGGGAGCTGTTTTTT
cdr3_aa: CASSLALTSAGELFF

j_call: TRBJ2-7
v_call: TRBV6-5
d_call: TRBD1
clone_size: NA
cdr3_nt: TGTGCCAGCAGTCAACTTTTTCAGGGGGCTTACGAGCAGTACTTC
cdr3_aa: CASSQLFQGAYEQYF

j_call: TRBJ1-5
v_call: TRBV10-1
d_call: TRBD1
clone_size: NA
cdr3_nt: TGCGCCAGCAGCGCTCAGGGGGCCCCAGACAATCAGCCCCAGCATTTT
cdr3_aa: CASSAQGAPDNQPQHF

j_call: TRBJ1-5
v_call: TRBV5-8
d_call: NA
clone_size: NA
cdr3_nt: TGTGCCAGCAGCTTAGGACAAAGCAATCAGCCCCAGCATTTT
cdr3_aa: CASSLGQSNQPQHF

j_call: TRBJ1-1
v_call: TRBV11-2
d_call: NA
clone_size: NA
cdr3_nt: TGTGCCAGCGGCGGACTGAGGAACACTGAAGCTTTCTTT
cdr3_aa: CASGGLRNTEAFF

j_call: TRBJ2-7
v_call: TRBV27
d_call: TRBD1
clone_size: NA
cdr3_nt: TGTGCCAGCAGTTCAACAGGGGGCGGCACCTACGAGCAGTACTTC
cdr3_aa: CASSSTGGGTYEQYF

j_call: TRBJ2-1
v_call: TRBV7-8
d_call: TRBD1
clone_size: NA
cdr3_nt: TGTGCCAGCTCGCGACAGGGGTACAATGAGCAGTTCTTC
cdr3_aa: CASSRQGYNEQFF

j_call: TRBJ1-3
v_call: TRBV4-1
d_call: TRBD1
clone_size: NA
cdr3_nt: TGCGCCAGCAGCCCGCGGGACAGGGATATTCGGGTGGATGGAAACACCATATATTTT
cdr3_aa: CASSPRDRDIRVDGNTIYF

j_call: TRBJ2-1
v_call: TRBV20-1
d_call: TRBD2
clone_size: NA
cdr3_nt: TGCAGTGCTAGTGGACTAGCCCAAGCGTCCTACAATGAGCAGTTCTTC
cdr3_aa: CSASGLAQASYNEQFF

j_call: TRBJ1-5
v_call: TRBV19
d_call: NA
clone_size: NA
cdr3_nt: TGTGCCGGGAGTCGGGAGGGCAATCAGCCCCAGCATTTT
cdr3_aa: CAGSREGNQPQHF

j_call: TRBJ1-6
v_call: TRBV7-3
d_call: NA
clone_size: NA
cdr3_nt: TGTGCCAGCAGCTTAAACAGGGCTCCATATTCACCCCTCCACTTT
cdr3_aa: CASSLNRAPYSPLHF

j_call: TRBJ1-1
v_call: TRBV30
d_call: NA
clone_size: NA
cdr3_nt: TGTGCCTGTGAGGGCGGCACTGAAGCTTTCTTT
cdr3_aa: CACEGGTEAFF

j_call: TRBJ1-2
v_call: TRBV29-1
d_call: NA
clone_size: NA
cdr3_nt: TGCAGCGCCCAGTTAGGGGGCTATGGCTACACCTTC
cdr3_aa: CSAQLGGYGYTF

j_call: TRBJ2-1
v_call: TRBV11-3
d_call: TRBD1
clone_size: NA
cdr3_nt: TGTGCCAGCAGCTACGCCGGGACAGGGGGCAATGAGCAGTTCTTC
cdr3_aa: CASSYAGTGGNEQFF

j_call: TRBJ1-4
v_call: TRBV5-1
d_call: NA
clone_size: NA
cdr3_nt: TGCGCCAGCAGCACCTCAGGGGATCCTGAAAAACTGTTTTTT
cdr3_aa: CASSTSGDPEKLFF

j_call: TRBJ2-7
v_call: TRBV7-2
d_call: TRBD2
clone_size: NA
cdr3_nt: TGTGCCAGCAGCCAGACTAGCGGGAGGCACTACGAGCAGTACTTC
cdr3_aa: CASSQTSGRHYEQYF

j_call: TRBJ2-1
v_call: TRBV28
d_call: TRBD2
clone_size: NA
cdr3_nt: TGTGCCAGCAGTTCCGGGACTAAATACAATGAGCAGTTCTTC
cdr3_aa: CASSSGTKYNEQFF

j_call: TRBJ2-7
v_call: TRBV27
d_call: TRBD2
clone_size: once
cdr3_nt: TGTGCCAGCAGTTGGGGGTGGGCGGGAGGGCGACCCAACGAGCAGTACTTC
cdr3_aa: CASSWGWAGGRPNEQYF

j_call: TRBJ1-1
v_call: TRBV5-1
d_call: NA
clone_size: NA
cdr3_nt: TGCGCCAGCAGCTTGGAGGGGGTCGACTTAAGCACTGAAGCTTTCTTT
cdr3_aa: CASSLEGVDLSTEAFF

j_call: TRBJ1-2
v_call: TRBV7-2
d_call: NA
clone_size: few
cdr3_nt: TGTGCCAGCAGCTTTCAGGCCGGCTATGGCTACACCTTC
cdr3_aa: CASSFQAGYGYTF

j_call: TRBJ1-6
v_call: TRBV23-1
d_call: NA
clone_size: NA
cdr3_nt: TGCGCCAGCAGTCAGGTGCGGACAGTTAATAATTCACCCCTCCACTTT
cdr3_aa: CASSQVRTVNNSPLHF

j_call: TRBJ1-2
v_call: TRBV28
d_call: TRBD1
clone_size: NA
cdr3_nt: TGTGCCAGCAGTGCTGGACAGGGGGCGCGTGGCTACACCTTC
cdr3_aa: CASSAGQGARGYTF

j_call: TRBJ2-3
v_call: TRBV6-5
d_call: TRBD2
clone_size: NA
cdr3_nt: TGTGCCAGCAGAGCGGGCGGGGGGACAGATACGCAGTATTTT
cdr3_aa: CASRAGGGTDTQYF

j_call: TRBJ1-4
v_call: TRBV10-3
d_call: NA
clone_size: once
cdr3_nt: TGTGCCATCAGTGAAGGGACAATGGGAGAAAAACTGTTTTTT
cdr3_aa: CAISEGTMGEKLFF

j_call: TRBJ1-3
v_call: TRBV5-1
d_call: NA
clone_size: NA
cdr3_nt: TGCGCCAGCAGCTTGGCATGGGGGCAGAGCTCTGGAAACACCATATATTTT
cdr3_aa: CASSLAWGQSSGNTIYF

j_call: TRBJ1-2
v_call: TRBV7-9
d_call: TRBD1
clone_size: NA
cdr3_nt: TGTGCCGTAGGGGGCAGGAATGGCTACACCTTC
cdr3_aa: CAVGGRNGYTF

j_call: TRBJ1-2
v_call: TRBV10-3
d_call: NA
clone_size: NA
cdr3_nt: TGTGCCATCAGTTTCAGAGAGGGAGAAGGCTACACCTTC
cdr3_aa: CAISFREGEGYTF

j_call: TRBJ2-3
v_call: TRBV7-3
d_call: TRBD2
clone_size: NA
cdr3_nt: TGTGCCAGCAGCCCCGGGACTACGTCTGATACGCAGTATTTT
cdr3_aa: CASSPGTTSDTQYF

j_call: TRBJ1-4
v_call: TRBV6-5
d_call: NA
clone_size: NA
cdr3_nt: TGTGCCAGCAGGGGGGGTGAAAAACTGTTTTTT
cdr3_aa: CASRGGEKLFF

j_call: TRBJ1-2
v_call: TRBV19
d_call: TRBD1
clone_size: NA
cdr3_nt: TGTGCCATTAGACAGGGGAACTATGGCTACACCTTC
cdr3_aa: CAIRQGNYGYTF

j_call: TRBJ2-7
v_call: TRBV5-4
d_call: TRBD2
clone_size: NA
cdr3_nt: TGTGCCAGCAGCTTAGGGACTAGCGGGACCGCCGGAAGGTACGAGCAGTACTTC
cdr3_aa: CASSLGTSGTAGRYEQYF

j_call: TRBJ2-1
v_call: TRBV15
d_call: NA
clone_size: once
cdr3_nt: TGTGCCACCAGCAGTAACCCGGGCCCCAGGGGAGTGACCTACAATGAGCAGTTCTTC
cdr3_aa: CATSSNPGPRGVTYNEQFF

j_call: TRBJ2-5
v_call: TRBV7-3
d_call: TRBD2
clone_size: NA
cdr3_nt: TGTGCCAGCAGCTTACGGGGACTAGCACAAGAGACCCAGTACTTC
cdr3_aa: CASSLRGLAQETQYF

j_call: TRBJ2-2
v_call: TRBV28
d_call: NA
clone_size: NA
cdr3_nt: TGTGCCAGCATCCGGGGGAACACCGGGGAGCTGTTTTTT
cdr3_aa: CASIRGNTGELFF